The text below deals with one T cell receptor beta chain. Antigen: not known. This entry is derived from a study of T cell responses to AZD1222 COVID-19 vaccine. Study results and limitations: Targeting of unmutated variant regions was reportedly seen in nearly half of spike-specific TCRs.

Only in-frame clones appear in the TCRdb table, and some are missing; sequencing was by immunoSEQ multiplex PCR. The table lists over 110,000 clones, around nine tenths of them singletons, with about 10% in the top ten. This TCR was sampled from an adult who received the AZD1222 COVID-19 vaccine. Specimen: peripheral blood, collected 28 days after the second AZD1222 dose.

CDR3: CASSRSRARDEKLFF. In DNA, the CDR3 is TGTGCCAGCAGCCGATCCCGGGCCCGGGACGAAAAACTGTTTTTT. The V call is TRBV16, the J call TRBJ1-4, with D maybe TRBD1 (5 bases). Germline assignment: CDR1 KGHSY and CDR2 FQNENV. The CDR3 runs 15 residues. Deletions cut 4 bases from V and 8 bases from J, with 17 bases between.